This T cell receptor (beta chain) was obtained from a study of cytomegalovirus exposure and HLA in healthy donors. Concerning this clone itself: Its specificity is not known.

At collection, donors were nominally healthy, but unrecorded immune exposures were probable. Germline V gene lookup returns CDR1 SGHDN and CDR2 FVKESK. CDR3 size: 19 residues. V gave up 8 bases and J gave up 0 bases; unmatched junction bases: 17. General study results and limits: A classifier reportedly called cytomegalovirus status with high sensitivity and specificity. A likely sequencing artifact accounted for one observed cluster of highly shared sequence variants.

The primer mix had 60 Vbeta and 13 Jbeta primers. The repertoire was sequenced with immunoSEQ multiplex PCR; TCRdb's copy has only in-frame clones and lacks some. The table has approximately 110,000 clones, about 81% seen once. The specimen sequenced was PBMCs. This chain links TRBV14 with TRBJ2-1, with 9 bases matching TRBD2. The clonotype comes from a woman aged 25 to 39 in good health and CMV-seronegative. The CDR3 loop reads CASGITGTSFLSSYNEQFF. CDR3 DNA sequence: TGTGCCAGCGGAATTACCGGGACTAGCTTTCTAAGCTCCTACAATGAGCAGTTCTTC.